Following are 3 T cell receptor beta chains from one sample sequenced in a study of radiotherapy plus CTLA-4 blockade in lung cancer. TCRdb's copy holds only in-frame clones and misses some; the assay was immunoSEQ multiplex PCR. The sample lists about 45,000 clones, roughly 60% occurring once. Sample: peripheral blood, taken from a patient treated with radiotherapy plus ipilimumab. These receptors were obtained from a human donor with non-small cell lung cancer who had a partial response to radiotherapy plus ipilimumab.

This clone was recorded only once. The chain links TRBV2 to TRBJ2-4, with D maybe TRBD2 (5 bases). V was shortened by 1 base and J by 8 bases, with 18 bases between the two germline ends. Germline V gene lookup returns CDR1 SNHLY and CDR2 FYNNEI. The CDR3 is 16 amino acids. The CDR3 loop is CASSEGPGVTVDIQYF. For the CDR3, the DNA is TGTGCCAGCAGTGAAGGCCCCGGGGTTACGGTGGACATTCAGTACTTC.

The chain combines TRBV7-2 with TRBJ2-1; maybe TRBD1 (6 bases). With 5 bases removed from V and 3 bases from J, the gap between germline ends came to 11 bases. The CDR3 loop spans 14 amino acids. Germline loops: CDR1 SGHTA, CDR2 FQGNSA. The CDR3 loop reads CASSATGIYNEQFF. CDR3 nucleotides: TGTGCCAGCAGCGCCACAGGGATCTACAATGAGCAGTTCTTC.

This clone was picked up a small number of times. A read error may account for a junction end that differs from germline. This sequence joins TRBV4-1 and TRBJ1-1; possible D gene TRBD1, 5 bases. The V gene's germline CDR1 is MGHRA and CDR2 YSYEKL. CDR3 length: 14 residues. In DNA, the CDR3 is TGTGCCAGCAGCCCCTCAGCAGGCAGGGATGAAGCTTTCTTT. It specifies CASSPSAGRDEAFF.